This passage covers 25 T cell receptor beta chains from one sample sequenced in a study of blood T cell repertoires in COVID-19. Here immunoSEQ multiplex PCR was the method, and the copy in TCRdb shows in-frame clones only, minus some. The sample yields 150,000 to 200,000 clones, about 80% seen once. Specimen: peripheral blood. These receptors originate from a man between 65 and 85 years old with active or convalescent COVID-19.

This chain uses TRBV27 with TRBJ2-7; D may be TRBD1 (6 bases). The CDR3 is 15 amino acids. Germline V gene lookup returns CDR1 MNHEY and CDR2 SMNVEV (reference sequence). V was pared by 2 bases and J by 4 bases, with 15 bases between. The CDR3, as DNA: TGTGCCAGCAGTTTAAGGGGGAATCCGGGGTACGAGCAGTACTTC. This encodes CASSLRGNPGYEQYF.

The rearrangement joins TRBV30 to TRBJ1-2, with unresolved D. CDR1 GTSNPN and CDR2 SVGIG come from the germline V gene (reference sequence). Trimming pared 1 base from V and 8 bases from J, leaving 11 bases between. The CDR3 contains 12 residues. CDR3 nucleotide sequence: TGTGCCTGGAGTGGGGATTGGGAGGGCTACACCTTC. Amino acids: CAWSGDWEGYTF.

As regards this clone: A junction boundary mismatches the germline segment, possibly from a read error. CDR3 protein: CASSQIQGVGGHF. In nucleotides, the CDR3 is TGTGCCAGCAGCCAGATACAGGGCGTAGGTGGACACTTT. This chain uses TRBV6-2 or TRBV6-3 with TRBJ1-1, with D tentatively TRBD1 (6 bases). From germline, CDR1 is MNHEY and CDR2 SVGEGT. This CDR3 comprises 13 residues.

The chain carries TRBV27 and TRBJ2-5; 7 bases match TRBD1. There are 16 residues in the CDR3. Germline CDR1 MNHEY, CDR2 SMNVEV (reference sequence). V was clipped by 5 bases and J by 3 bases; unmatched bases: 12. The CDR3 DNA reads TGTGCCAGCAGTACGAACAGGGGTGATGGCAAAGAGACCCAGTACTTC. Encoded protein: CASSTNRGDGKETQYF.

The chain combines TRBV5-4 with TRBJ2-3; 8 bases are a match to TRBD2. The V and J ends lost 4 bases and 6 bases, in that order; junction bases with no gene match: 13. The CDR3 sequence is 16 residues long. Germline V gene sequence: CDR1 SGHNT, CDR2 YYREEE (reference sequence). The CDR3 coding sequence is TGTGCCAGCAGCCCTGGGGGGAGCGGGAGCGGGGATACGCAGTATTTT. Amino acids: CASSPGGSGSGDTQYF.

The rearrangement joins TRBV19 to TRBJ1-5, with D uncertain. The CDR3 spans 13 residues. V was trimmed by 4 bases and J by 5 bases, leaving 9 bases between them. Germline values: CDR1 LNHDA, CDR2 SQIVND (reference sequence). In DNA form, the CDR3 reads TGTGCCAGTAGTACCCAGAACGATCAGCCCCAGCATTTT. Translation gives CASSTQNDQPQHF.

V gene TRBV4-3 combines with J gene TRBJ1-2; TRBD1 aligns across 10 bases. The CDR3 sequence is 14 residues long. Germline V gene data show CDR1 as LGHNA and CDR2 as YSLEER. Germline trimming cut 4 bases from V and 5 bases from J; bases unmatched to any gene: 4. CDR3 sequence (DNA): TGCGCCAGCAGCCCCCTGGGACAGGGGTATGGCTACACCTTC. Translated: CASSPLGQGYGYTF.

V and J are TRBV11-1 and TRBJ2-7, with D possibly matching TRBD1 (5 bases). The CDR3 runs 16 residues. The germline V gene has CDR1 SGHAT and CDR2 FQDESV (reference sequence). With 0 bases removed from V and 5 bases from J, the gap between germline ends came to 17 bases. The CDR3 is CASSLAWTNDMDEQYF. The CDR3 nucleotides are TGTGCCAGCAGCTTAGCGTGGACAAACGACATGGACGAGCAGTACTTC.

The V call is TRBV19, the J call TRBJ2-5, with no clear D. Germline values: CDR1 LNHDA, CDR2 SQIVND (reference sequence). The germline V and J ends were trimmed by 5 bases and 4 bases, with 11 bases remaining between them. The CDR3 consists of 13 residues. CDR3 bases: TGTGCCAGTAGTCAGGCACCGACAGAGACCCAGTACTTC. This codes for CASSQAPTETQYF.

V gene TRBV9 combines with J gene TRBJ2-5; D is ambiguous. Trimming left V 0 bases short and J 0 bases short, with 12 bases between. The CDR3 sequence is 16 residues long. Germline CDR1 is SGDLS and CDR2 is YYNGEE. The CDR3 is CASSVAAQINQETQYF. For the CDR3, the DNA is TGTGCCAGCAGCGTAGCCGCACAGATAAACCAAGAGACCCAGTACTTC.

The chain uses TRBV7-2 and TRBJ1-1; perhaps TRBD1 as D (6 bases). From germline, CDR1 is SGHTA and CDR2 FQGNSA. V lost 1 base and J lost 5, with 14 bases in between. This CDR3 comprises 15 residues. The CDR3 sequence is CASSLDRGAWTEAFF. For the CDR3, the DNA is TGTGCCAGCAGCTTAGATCGGGGGGCTTGGACTGAAGCTTTCTTT.

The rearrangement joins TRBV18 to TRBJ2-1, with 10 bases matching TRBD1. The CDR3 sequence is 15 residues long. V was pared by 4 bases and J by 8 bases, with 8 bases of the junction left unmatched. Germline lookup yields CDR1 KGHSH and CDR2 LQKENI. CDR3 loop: CASSRPGQGLDEQFF. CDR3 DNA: TGTGCCAGCTCACGACCGGGACAGGGGCTCGATGAGCAGTTCTTC.

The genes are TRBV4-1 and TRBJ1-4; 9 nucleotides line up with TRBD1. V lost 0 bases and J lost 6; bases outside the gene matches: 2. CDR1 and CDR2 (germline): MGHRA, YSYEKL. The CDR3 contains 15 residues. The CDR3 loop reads CASSQEDRGDEKLFF. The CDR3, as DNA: TGCGCCAGCAGCCAAGAGGACAGGGGCGATGAAAAACTGTTTTTT.

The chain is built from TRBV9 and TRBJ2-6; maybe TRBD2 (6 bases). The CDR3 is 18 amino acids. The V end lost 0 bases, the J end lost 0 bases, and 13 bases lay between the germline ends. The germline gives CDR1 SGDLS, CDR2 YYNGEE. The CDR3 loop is CASSVVEVGGSGANVLTF. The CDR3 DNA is TGTGCCAGCAGCGTAGTGGAGGTGGGGGGCTCTGGGGCCAACGTCCTGACTTTC.

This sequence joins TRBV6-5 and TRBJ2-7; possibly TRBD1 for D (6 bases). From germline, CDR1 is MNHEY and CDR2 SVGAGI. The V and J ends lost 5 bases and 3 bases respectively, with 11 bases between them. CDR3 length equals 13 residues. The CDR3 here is CASSHTGNYEQYF. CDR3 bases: TGTGCCAGCAGTCATACAGGGAACTACGAGCAGTACTTC.

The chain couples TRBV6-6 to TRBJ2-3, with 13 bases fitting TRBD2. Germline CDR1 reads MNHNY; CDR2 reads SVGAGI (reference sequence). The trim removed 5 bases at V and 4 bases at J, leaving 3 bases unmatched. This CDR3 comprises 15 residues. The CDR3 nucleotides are TGTGCCAGCAGTAGACTAGCGGGAGGTTCAGATACGCAGTATTTT. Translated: CASSRLAGGSDTQYF.

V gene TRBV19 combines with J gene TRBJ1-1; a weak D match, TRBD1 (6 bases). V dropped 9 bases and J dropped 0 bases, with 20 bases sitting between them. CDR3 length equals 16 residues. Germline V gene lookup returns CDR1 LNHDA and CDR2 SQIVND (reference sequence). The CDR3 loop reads CASRSRTRGLNTEAFF. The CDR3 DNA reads TGTGCCAGCCGGTCGCGAACCAGGGGCCTGAACACTGAAGCTTTCTTT.

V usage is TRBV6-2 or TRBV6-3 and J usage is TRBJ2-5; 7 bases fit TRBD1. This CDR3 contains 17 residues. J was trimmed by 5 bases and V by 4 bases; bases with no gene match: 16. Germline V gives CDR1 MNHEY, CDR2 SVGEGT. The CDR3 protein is CASSFNEGAFVKETQYF. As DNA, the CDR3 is TGTGCCAGCAGTTTTAACGAGGGGGCTTTCGTGAAGGAGACCCAGTACTTC.

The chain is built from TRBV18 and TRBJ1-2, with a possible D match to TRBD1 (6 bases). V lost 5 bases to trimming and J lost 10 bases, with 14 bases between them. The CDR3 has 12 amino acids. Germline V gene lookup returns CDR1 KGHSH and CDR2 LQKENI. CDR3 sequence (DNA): TGTGCCAGCTCATCGGGACATGAAGACTACACCTTC. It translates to CASSSGHEDYTF.

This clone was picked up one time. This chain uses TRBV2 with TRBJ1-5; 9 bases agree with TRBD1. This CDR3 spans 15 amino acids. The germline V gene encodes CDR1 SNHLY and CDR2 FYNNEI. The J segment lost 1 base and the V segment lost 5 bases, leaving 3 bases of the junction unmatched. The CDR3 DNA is TGTGCCAGCAGTTTACAGGGGGCAAGCAATCAGCCCCAGCATTTT. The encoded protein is CASSLQGASNQPQHF.

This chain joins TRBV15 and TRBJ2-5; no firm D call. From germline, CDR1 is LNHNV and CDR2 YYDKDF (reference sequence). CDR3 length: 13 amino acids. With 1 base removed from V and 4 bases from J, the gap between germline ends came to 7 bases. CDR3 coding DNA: TGTGCCACCAGCAGAGGGTCGGGAGAGACCCAGTACTTC. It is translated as CATSRGSGETQYF.

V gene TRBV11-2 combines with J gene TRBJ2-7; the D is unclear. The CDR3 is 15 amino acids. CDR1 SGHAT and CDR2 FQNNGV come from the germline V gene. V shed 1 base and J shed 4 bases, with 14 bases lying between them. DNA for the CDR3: TGTGCCAGCAGCTTAGTTGGGCAGAATAATTACGAGCAGTACTTC. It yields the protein CASSLVGQNNYEQYF.

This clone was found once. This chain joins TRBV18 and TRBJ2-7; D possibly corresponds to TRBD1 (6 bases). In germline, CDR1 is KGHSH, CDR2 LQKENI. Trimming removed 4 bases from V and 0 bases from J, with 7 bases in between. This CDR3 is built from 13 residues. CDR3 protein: CASSLGASYEQYF. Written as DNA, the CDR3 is TGTGCCAGCTCACTGGGGGCCTCCTACGAGCAGTACTTC.

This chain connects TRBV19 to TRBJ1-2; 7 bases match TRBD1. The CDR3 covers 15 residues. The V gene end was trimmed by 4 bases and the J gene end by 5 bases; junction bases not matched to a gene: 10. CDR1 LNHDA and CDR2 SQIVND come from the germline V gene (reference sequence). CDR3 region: CASSSLDRMGYGYTF. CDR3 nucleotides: TGTGCCAGTAGTAGCCTGGACAGGATGGGATATGGCTACACCTTC.

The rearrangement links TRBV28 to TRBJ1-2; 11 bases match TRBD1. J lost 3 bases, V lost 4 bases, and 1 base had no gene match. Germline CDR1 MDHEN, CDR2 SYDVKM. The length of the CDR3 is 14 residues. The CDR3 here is CASSSGQGDYGYTF. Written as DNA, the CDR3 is TGTGCCAGCAGTTCGGGACAGGGGGACTATGGCTACACCTTC.